This passage covers 18 T cell receptor beta chains from one sample sequenced in a study of T cell repertoires in cytomegalovirus infection. MiXCR, applied by TCRdb to the reads, yields one record per CDR3 protein. Among about a million distinct CDR3 sequences, under 40% were seen once, and the ten largest hold under 15%. Their antigens are not known. Sample: cultured CD8+ T cells from PBMCs, taken from culture after CMV antigen stimulation. Receptors originate from a human donor in good health (CMV status not recorded). Some clones in this sample may be carry-over from other donors' samples.

The table lists this clonotype with a count of one. The genes are TRBV29-1 and TRBJ2-1; 9 positions match TRBD1. V trimming: 4 bases; J trimming: 2 bases; junction bases outside the gene matches: 9. The CDR3 extends over 16 amino acids. Germline V gene lookup returns CDR1 SQVTM and CDR2 ANQGSEA. The CDR3 sequence is CSVAFSDRGTYNEQFF. In DNA form, the CDR3 reads TGCAGCGTTGCTTTCTCGGACAGGGGAACCTACAATGAGCAGTTCTTC.

This clonotype has a count of ten or more. V and J are TRBV7-6 and TRBJ1-1; no clear D gene. The length of the CDR3 is 15 residues. CDR1 SGHVS and CDR2 FNYEAQ come from the germline V gene. Between the trimmed V and J ends, which lost 1 base and 0 bases, there was a span of 9 bases. CDR3 amino acids: CASSLDPEMNTEAFF. The CDR3 nucleotides are TGTGCCAGCAGCTTAGACCCAGAAATGAACACTGAAGCTTTCTTT.

This clonotype came up a few times. The chain joins TRBV6-6 to TRBJ2-5, with a tentative D call TRBD2 (6 bases). V was shortened by 3 bases and J by 12 bases, with 11 bases between the two germline ends. The CDR3 consists of 11 residues. CDR1 MNHNY and CDR2 SVGAGI come from the germline V gene (reference sequence). CDR3 protein: CASSYRDFEYF. The CDR3 nucleotides read TGTGCCAGCAGTTATAGGGACTTCGAGTACTTC.

In nucleotides, the CDR3 is TGCGCCAGCAGCCCAAGCATTGGGACAGGGGGGAATACTGAAGCTTTCTTT. Translation: CASSPSIGTGGNTEAFF. This chain links TRBV4-1 with TRBJ1-1; 11 bases are shared with TRBD1. The V and J ends lost 4 bases and 5 bases, in that order; junction bases with no gene match: 12. Germline CDR1 is MGHRA and CDR2 is YSYEKL. CDR3 size: 17 residues.

On this clonotype itself: The junction departs from the called germline gene at one end, perhaps through a read error. The chain carries TRBV27 and TRBJ1-1; the D gene is possibly TRBD1 (5 bases). CDR1 is MNHEY and CDR2 is SMNVEV in the germline V gene (reference sequence). The length of the CDR3 is 14 residues. CDR3 protein: CASSLGGDSLEAFF. Written as DNA, the CDR3 is TGTGCCAGTAGTTTAGGCGGGGACTCTCTCGAAGCTTTCTTT.

The chain uses TRBV4-1 and TRBJ2-3; 11 bases are shared with TRBD2. CDR3 length equals 15 residues. V gave up 1 base and J gave up 5 bases; unmatched junction bases: 2. The germline CDR1 and CDR2 sequences are MGHRA and YSYEKL. The chain's CDR3 is CASSQAGTSGDTQYF. CDR3 nucleotide sequence: TGCGCCAGCAGCCAAGCAGGGACTAGCGGAGATACGCAGTATTTT.

The J gene is TRBJ1-1, the V gene TRBV19, with D possibly matching TRBD1 (5 bases). In germline, CDR1 is LNHDA, CDR2 SQIVND (reference sequence). This CDR3 is 13 amino acids long. V was trimmed by 1 base and J by 8 bases, leaving 11 bases between them. This chain's CDR3 is CASSIVSRDEAFF. CDR3 nucleotide sequence: TGTGCCAGTAGTATAGTTTCCCGGGACGAAGCTTTCTTT.

The chain is built from TRBV27 and TRBJ2-7; 7 bases align to TRBD2. The CDR3 sequence is 16 residues long. Trimming cost V 4 bases and J 2 bases; bases outside gene matches: 11. Germline V lookup: CDR1 MNHEY, CDR2 SMNVEV (reference sequence). The CDR3 loop is CASSSGEGGPPYEQYF. Here the CDR3 DNA reads TGTGCCAGCAGTTCTGGGGAGGGAGGGCCGCCCTACGAGCAGTACTTC.

In regard to this clonotype: One end of the junction varies from germline; a read error may be responsible. The gene calls are TRBV11-2 and TRBJ1-1, with TRBD1 matching over 7 bases. This CDR3 region has 12 residues. CDR1 SGHAT and CDR2 FQNNGV come from the germline V gene. Here the CDR3 DNA reads TGTGCCAGCAGCTTAACAGGGGTACAGGCTTGCTTT. This gives the protein CASSLTGVQACF.

This clonotype was seen a few times. This chain joins TRBV4-1 and TRBJ2-7; D is unclear. Germline V CDR1 and CDR2: MGHRA, YSYEKL. The germline V and J ends were trimmed by 4 bases and 7 bases, with 11 bases remaining between them. This CDR3 spans 12 amino acids. The CDR3 here is CASSPERFEQYV. The DNA of the CDR3 is TGCGCCAGCAGCCCCGAACGCTTTGAGCAGTACGTC.

This chain connects TRBV20-1 to TRBJ1-2; D possibly corresponds to TRBD1 (5 bases). Trimming removed 5 bases at V and 4 bases at J, with 11 bases between. The germline gives CDR1 DFQATT, CDR2 SNEGSKA (reference sequence). CDR3 size: 12 residues. The CDR3, as DNA: TGCAGTGCTCCCGGGACCGCCTATGGCTACACCTTC. It translates to CSAPGTAYGYTF.

This rearrangement joins TRBV7-9 to TRBJ2-3; 7 nucleotides line up with TRBD2. The ends lost 2 bases at V and 2 bases at J; junction bases unmatched: 7. Germline V gives CDR1 SEHNR, CDR2 FQNEAQ (reference sequence). This CDR3 spans 16 amino acids. CDR3 nucleotides: TGTGCCAGCAGCTTAATTCGGACTAGAAACACAGATACGCAGTATTTT. Its protein product is CASSLIRTRNTDTQYF.

This clonotype was counted a few times. This rearrangement joins TRBV12-3 or TRBV12-4 to TRBJ1-1; D ambiguous. Trimming took 5 bases from V and 5 from J, leaving 9 bases between them. The CDR3 has 12 residues. CDR3 protein: CASSQGQTEAFF. The CDR3 DNA reads TGTGCCAGCAGTCAAGGGCAAACTGAAGCTTTCTTT.

The chain has TRBV12-5 and TRBJ2-1; maybe TRBD2 (6 bases). Germline V CDR1 and CDR2: LGHNT, FRNRAP. The V gene lost 0 bases and the J gene lost 5 bases, with 14 bases spanning the gap. CDR3 size: 16 residues. Here the CDR3 DNA reads TGTGCTAGTGGTTTGGTACTGCAGGGAGGTAACAATGAGCAGTTCTTC. It encodes CASGLVLQGGNNEQFF.

The chain employs TRBV27 and TRBJ2-7; TRBD2 matches 8 bases. Germline V gene lookup returns CDR1 MNHEY and CDR2 SMNVEV (reference sequence). V lost 2 bases, J lost 5 bases, and 5 bases stayed unmatched. The CDR3 is 14 residues long. The CDR3 loop reads CASSLVGGANEQYF. The CDR3 DNA follows: TGTGCCAGCAGTTTAGTCGGGGGGGCGAACGAGCAGTACTTC.

The rearrangement uses TRBV28 and TRBJ1-2, with 7 bases that match TRBD1. Germline CDR1 and CDR2: MDHEN and SYDVKM. This CDR3 is 15 amino acids long. Trimming cost V 1 base and J 4 bases; bases outside gene matches: 6. In DNA form, the CDR3 reads TGTGCCAGCAGTTTATCCAAGGACAGGCTCTATGGCTACACCTTC. Amino acid sequence: CASSLSKDRLYGYTF.

The chain has TRBV27 and TRBJ1-5, with 7 bases that match TRBD1. Unmatched junction bases numbered 6, after V lost 10 bases and J lost 6 bases. The germline gives CDR1 MNHEY, CDR2 SMNVEV (reference sequence). There are 12 residues in the CDR3. CDR3 sequence (DNA): TGTGCCACACGGACAGGAGGTCAGCCCCAGCATTTT. Its protein product is CATRTGGQPQHF.

This clonotype was seen many times. The V gene is TRBV7-2, the J gene TRBJ2-1, with TRBD2 matching 9 bases. The germline V gene encodes CDR1 SGHTA and CDR2 FQGNSA. The CDR3 is 15 amino acids. The trim removed 3 bases at V and 3 bases at J, leaving 3 bases unmatched. The CDR3 region is CASSFGGGDYNEQFF. CDR3 nucleotides: TGTGCCAGCAGCTTCGGCGGGGGGGACTACAATGAGCAGTTCTTC.